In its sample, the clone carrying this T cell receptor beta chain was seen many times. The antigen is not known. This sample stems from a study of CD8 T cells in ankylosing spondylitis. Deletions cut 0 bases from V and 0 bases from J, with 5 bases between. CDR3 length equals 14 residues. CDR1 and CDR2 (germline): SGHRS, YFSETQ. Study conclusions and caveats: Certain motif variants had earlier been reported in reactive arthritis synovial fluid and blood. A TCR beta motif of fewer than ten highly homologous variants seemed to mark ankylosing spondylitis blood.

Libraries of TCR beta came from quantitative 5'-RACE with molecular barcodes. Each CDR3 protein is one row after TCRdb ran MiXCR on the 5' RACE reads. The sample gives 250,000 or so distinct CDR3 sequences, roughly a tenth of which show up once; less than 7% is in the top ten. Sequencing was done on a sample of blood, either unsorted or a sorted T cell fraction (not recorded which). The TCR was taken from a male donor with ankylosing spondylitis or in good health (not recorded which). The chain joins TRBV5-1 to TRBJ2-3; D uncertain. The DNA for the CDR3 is TGCGCCAGCAGCTTGGCCTTTAGCACAGATACGCAGTATTTT. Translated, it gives CASSLAFSTDTQYF.